The entry that follows covers one T cell receptor beta chain sequence. Its specificity is unknown. This table comes from immunoSEQ multiplex PCR, and its TCRdb copy is limited to in-frame clones, with some not included. The sample consists of over 65,000 clones, about 86% of them appearing once. V was shortened by 2 bases and J by 5 bases, with 11 bases between the two germline ends. Germline CDR1 is GTSNPN and CDR2 is SVGIG (reference sequence). The CDR3 length is 13 residues. This entry comes from a study of OX40 agonist ivuxolimab in advanced cancers. Study context: Clinicians treated patients with ivuxolimab, an agonistic anti-OX40 (CD134) antibody. Six ivuxolimab dose levels, 0.01 to 10 mg/kg, were given intravenously every 2 weeks.

General observations from the study: The study observed clonal expansion of CD4+ and CD8+ blood T cells by week 6 at 0.1 to 3.0 mg/kg.

The sequences come from CD4+ or CD8+ T cells sorted from blood, collected in a trial of the OX40 agonist ivuxolimab. The source of this sequence is an adult with an advanced solid tumor such as melanoma, head and neck, liver or kidney cancer. The chain combines TRBV30 with TRBJ2-3, with D possibly matching TRBD2 (6 bases). This CDR3 is CAWSRGRRDTQYF. Written as DNA, the CDR3 is TGTGCCTGGAGTCGGGGGAGGAGAGATACGCAGTATTTT.